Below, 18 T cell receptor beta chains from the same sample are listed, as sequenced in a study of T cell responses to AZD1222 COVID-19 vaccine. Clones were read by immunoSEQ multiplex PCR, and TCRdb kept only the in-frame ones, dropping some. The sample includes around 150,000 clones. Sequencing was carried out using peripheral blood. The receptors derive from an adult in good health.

The chain's CDR3 is CASRRSGPFPDTQYF. The CDR3 DNA follows: TGTGCCAGCAGGAGATCGGGACCCTTTCCAGATACGCAGTATTTT. V gene TRBV6-5 combines with J gene TRBJ2-3, with D perhaps given as TRBD1 or TRBD2 (5 bases each). The length of the CDR3 is 15 residues. The germline V and J ends were trimmed by 6 bases and 4 bases, with 17 bases remaining between them. Looked up from germline, CDR1 is MNHEY and CDR2 is SVGAGI.

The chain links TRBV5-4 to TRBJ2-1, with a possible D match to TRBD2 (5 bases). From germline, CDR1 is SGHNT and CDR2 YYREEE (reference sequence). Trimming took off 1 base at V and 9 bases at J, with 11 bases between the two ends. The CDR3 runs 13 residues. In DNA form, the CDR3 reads TGTGCCAGCAGCTTGAGTAGCGCGGGTGAGCAGTTCTTC. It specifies CASSLSSAGEQFF.

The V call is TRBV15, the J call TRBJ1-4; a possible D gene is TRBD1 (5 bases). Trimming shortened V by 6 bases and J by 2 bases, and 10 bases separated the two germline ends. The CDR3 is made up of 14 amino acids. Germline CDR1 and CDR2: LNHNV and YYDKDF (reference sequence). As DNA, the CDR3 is TGTGCCACCAGGAGGGGTCCGACTAATGAAAAACTGTTTTTT. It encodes CATRRGPTNEKLFF.

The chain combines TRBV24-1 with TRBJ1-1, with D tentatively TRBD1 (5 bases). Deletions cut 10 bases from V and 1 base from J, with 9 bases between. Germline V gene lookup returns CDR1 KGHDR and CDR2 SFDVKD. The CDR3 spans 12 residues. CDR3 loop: CATRTTNTEAFF. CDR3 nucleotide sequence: TGTGCCACTCGGACAACGAACACTGAAGCTTTCTTT.

Here the CDR3 reads CASSEEWSWGAFF. The CDR3 region has the DNA TGTGCCAGCAGTGAAGAGTGGAGTTGGGGAGCTTTCTTT. The chain joins TRBV6-1 to TRBJ1-1; D is ambiguous. V lost 1 base and J 10 bases, leaving 13 bases between the germline ends. The CDR3 loop spans 13 amino acids. Germline CDR1 reads MNHNS; CDR2 reads SASEGT.

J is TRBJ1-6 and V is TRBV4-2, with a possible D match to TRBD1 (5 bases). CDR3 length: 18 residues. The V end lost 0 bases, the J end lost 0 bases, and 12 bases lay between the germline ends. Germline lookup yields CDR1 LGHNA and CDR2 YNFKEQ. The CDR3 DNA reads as TGTGCCAGCAGCCAAGATGGGCAGGGCCGCTCCTATAATTCACCCCTCCACTTT. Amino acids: CASSQDGQGRSYNSPLHF.

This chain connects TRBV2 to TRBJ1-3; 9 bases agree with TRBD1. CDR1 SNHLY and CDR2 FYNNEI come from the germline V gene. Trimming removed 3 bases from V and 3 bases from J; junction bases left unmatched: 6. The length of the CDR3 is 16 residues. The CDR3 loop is CASSDPGQGGGNTIYF. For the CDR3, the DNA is TGTGCCAGCAGTGATCCGGGACAGGGAGGTGGAAACACCATATATTTT.

In DNA, the CDR3 is TGTGCCAGCAGTTTATCAATCAGGGGGCCCACCGAAGTCCGTTCACCCCTCCACTTT. Amino acid sequence: CASSLSIRGPTEVRSPLHF. The chain is built from TRBV27 and TRBJ1-6, with TRBD1 matching 8 bases. Trimming took 0 bases from V and 9 from J; bases not matched to a gene: 16. CDR3 length: 19 residues. Germline loops: CDR1 MNHEY, CDR2 SMNVEV (reference sequence).

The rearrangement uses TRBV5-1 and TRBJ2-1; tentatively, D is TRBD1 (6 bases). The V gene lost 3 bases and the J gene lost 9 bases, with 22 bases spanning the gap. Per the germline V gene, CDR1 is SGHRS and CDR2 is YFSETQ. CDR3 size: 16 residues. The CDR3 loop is CASSSNGGRGDVEQFF. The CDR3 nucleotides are TGCGCCAGCAGCTCCAACGGTGGCAGGGGCGATGTTGAGCAGTTCTTC.

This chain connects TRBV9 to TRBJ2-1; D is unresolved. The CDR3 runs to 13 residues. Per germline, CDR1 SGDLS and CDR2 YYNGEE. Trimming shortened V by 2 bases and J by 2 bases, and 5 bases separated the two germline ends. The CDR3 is CASSVEAYNEQFF. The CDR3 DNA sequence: TGTGCCAGCAGCGTTGAGGCCTACAATGAGCAGTTCTTC.

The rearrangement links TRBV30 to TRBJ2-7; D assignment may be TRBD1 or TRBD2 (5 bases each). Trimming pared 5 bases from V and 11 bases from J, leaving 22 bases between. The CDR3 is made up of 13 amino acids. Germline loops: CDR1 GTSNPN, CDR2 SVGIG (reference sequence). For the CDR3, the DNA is TGTGCCTGGTCCGGGACCGCCTTTTCATCGGAGTACTTC. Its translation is CAWSGTAFSSEYF.

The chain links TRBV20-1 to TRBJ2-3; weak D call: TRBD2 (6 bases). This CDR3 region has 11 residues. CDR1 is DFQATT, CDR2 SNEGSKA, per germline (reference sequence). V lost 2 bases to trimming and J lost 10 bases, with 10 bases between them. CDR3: CSARTGGAQYF. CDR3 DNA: TGCAGTGCTAGAACCGGAGGGGCGCAGTATTTT.

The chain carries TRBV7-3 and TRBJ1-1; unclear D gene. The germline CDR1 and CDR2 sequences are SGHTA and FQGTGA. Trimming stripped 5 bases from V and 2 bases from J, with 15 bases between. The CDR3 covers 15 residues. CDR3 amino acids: CASSGTRWINTEAFF. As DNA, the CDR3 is TGTGCCAGCAGCGGTACTCGGTGGATAAACACTGAAGCTTTCTTT.

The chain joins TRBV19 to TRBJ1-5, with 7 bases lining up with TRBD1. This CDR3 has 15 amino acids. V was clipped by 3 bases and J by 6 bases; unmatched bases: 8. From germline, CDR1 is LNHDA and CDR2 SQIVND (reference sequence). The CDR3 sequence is CASSMAGGIGQPQHF. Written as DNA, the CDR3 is TGTGCCAGTAGTATGGCAGGGGGAATTGGTCAGCCCCAGCATTTT.

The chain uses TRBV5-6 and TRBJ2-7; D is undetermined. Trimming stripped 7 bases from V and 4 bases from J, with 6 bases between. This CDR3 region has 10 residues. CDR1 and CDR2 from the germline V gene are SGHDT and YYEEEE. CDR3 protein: CASGRYEQYF. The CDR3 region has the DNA TGTGCCAGCGGGCGGTACGAGCAGTACTTC.

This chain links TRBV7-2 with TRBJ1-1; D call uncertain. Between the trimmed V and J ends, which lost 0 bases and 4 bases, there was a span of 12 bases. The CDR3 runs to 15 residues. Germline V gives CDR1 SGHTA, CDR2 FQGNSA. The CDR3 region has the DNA TGTGCCAGCAGCTTAGCGTGGACGGCCGGCACTGAAGCTTTCTTT. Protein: CASSLAWTAGTEAFF. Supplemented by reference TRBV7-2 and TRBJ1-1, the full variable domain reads GAGVSQSPSNKVTEKGKDVELRCDPISGHTALYWYRQSLGQGLEFLIYFQGNSAPDKSGLPSDRFSAERTGGSVSTLTIQRTQQEDSAVYLCASSLAWTAGTEAFFGQGTRLTVV.

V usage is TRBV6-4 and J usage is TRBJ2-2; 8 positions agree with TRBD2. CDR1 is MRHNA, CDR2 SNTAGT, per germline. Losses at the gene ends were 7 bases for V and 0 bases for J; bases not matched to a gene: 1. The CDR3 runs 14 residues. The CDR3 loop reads CASKRGPNTGELFF. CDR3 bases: TGTGCCAGCAAGCGGGGGCCGAACACCGGGGAGCTGTTTTTT.

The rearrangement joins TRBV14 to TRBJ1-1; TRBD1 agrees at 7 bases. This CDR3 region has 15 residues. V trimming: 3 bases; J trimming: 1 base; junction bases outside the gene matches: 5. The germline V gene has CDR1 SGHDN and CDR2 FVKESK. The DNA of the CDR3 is TGTGCCAGCAGCCACCGACAGGGACAGAACACTGAAGCTTTCTTT. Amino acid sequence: CASSHRQGQNTEAFF. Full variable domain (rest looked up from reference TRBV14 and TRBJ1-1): EAGVTQFPSHSVIEKGQTVTLRCDPISGHDNLYWYRRVMGKEIKFLLHFVKESKQDESGMPNNRFLAERTGGTYSTLKVQPAELEDSGVYFCASSHRQGQNTEAFFGQGTRLTVV.